The 23 T cell receptor beta chains below were found in one sample sequenced in a study of blood T cell repertoires in COVID-19. Profiled with immunoSEQ multiplex PCR; TCRdb holds only in-frame clones, not every one. The sample lists 210,000 or so clones; approximately 84% were seen once. The sequencing sample was made of PBMCs or T cells enriched from blood (not recorded which). Receptors originate from a man aged 60-69 years who had recovered from COVID-19.

The chain uses TRBV30 and TRBJ1-6, with TRBD1 identical over 8 bases. Per the germline V gene, CDR1 is GTSNPN and CDR2 is SVGIG (reference sequence). The CDR3 has 15 amino acids. The trim removed 5 bases at V and 7 bases at J, leaving 10 bases unmatched. The CDR3 DNA follows: TGTGCCTGGGCAAGCCGGGACAGGTCGAATTCACCCCTCCACTTT. It encodes CAWASRDRSNSPLHF.

The chain couples TRBV7-3 to TRBJ2-1; the match to TRBD2 covers 7 bases. There are 14 residues in the CDR3. V was pared by 5 bases and J by 9 bases, with 10 bases of the junction left unmatched. The germline V gene encodes CDR1 SGHTA and CDR2 FQGTGA. The CDR3 DNA follows: TGTGCCAGCAGCCGCTTGGGGGGGAGGAGTGAGCAGTTCTTC. This translates into CASSRLGGRSEQFF.

The chain combines TRBV5-1 with TRBJ1-6; maybe TRBD1 (5 bases). Trimming took off 6 bases at V and 7 bases at J, with 11 bases between the two ends. Germline loops: CDR1 SGHRS, CDR2 YFSETQ. CDR3 length: 13 residues. CDR3 sequence: CASTTAPNSPLHF. The CDR3 nucleotides are TGCGCCAGCACGACAGCCCCAAATTCACCCCTCCACTTT.

The V and J genes are TRBV24-1 and TRBJ1-2, with 8 bases fitting TRBD1. Germline V lookup: CDR1 KGHDR, CDR2 SFDVKD. The length of the CDR3 is 18 residues. The V and J ends lost 3 bases and 1 base, in that order; junction bases with no gene match: 12. CDR3 in amino acids: CATSDGSTRGLYNYGYTF. CDR3 nucleotides: TGTGCCACCAGTGATGGATCGACCAGGGGGCTTTATAACTATGGCTACACCTTC.

This chain links TRBV19 with TRBJ2-1; 7 bases map to TRBD2. The CDR3 contains 18 residues. Germline V gives CDR1 LNHDA, CDR2 SQIVND (reference sequence). Trimming cost V 3 bases and J 3 bases; bases outside gene matches: 14. This CDR3 is CASSISWLGAGNYNEQFF. CDR3 DNA: TGTGCCAGTAGTATCTCCTGGCTGGGAGCGGGGAACTACAATGAGCAGTTCTTC.

The rearrangement uses TRBV10-2 and TRBJ1-6; D possibly corresponds to TRBD1 (6 bases). The germline CDR1 and CDR2 sequences are WSHSY and SAAADI. The CDR3 covers 16 residues. Trimming shortened V by 6 bases and J by 6 bases, and 18 bases separated the two germline ends. CDR3 nucleotide sequence: TGCGCCAGCAGGGGAGTCGGGGGGCCTGGTAATTCACCCCTCCACTTT. Translation: CASRGVGGPGNSPLHF.

This chain links TRBV13 with TRBJ2-2; 12 bases are shared with TRBD1. This CDR3 has 18 amino acids. V dropped 5 bases and J dropped 0; count of bases not matched to a gene: 7. From germline, CDR1 is PRHDT and CDR2 FYEKMQ (reference sequence). CDR3 nucleotide sequence: TGTGCCAGCAGCCGCAGAGGGACAGGGGGCCCGAACACCGGGGAGCTGTTTTTT. Its protein is CASSRRGTGGPNTGELFF.

The chain links TRBV7-6 to TRBJ1-1; D is ambiguous. CDR1 and CDR2 (germline): SGHVS, FNYEAQ. V was pared by 5 bases and J by 1 base, with 14 bases between. The CDR3 sequence is 15 residues long. CDR3 loop: CASSLTDGANTEAFF. CDR3 DNA sequence: TGTGCCAGCAGCCTCACCGACGGAGCGAACACTGAAGCTTTCTTT.

This chain uses TRBV11-2 with TRBJ2-3; 7 bases are shared with TRBD2. The CDR3 spans 16 residues. After removal of 1 base from V and 6 bases from J, the junction contained 10 bases not matched to a gene. Germline CDR1 and CDR2: SGHAT and FQNNGV. The CDR3 DNA reads as TGTGCCAGCAGCTTAGGTCAAGGGGCGGGGGTTGATACGCAGTATTTT. This translates into CASSLGQGAGVDTQYF.

The rearrangement links TRBV7-9 to TRBJ1-1, with 9 bases aligning to TRBD1. CDR1 is SEHNR, CDR2 FQNEAQ, per germline (reference sequence). The CDR3 covers 15 residues. V lost 5 bases and J lost 4; bases outside the gene matches: 8. CDR3 sequence reads: CASSIKQGAPTEAFF. CDR3 nucleotide sequence: TGTGCCAGCAGCATTAAACAGGGGGCGCCCACTGAAGCTTTCTTT. The entire variable domain, with the rest obtained from reference TRBV7-9 and TRBJ1-1, is as follows: DTGVSQNPRHKITKRGQNVTFRCDPISEHNRLYWYRQTLGQGPEFLTYFQNEAQLEKSRLLSDRFSAERPKGSFSTLEIQRTEQGDSAMYLCASSIKQGAPTEAFFGQGTRLTVV.

This chain connects TRBV6-5 to TRBJ1-2; weak D call: TRBD1 (5 bases). The V end lost 0 bases, the J end lost 7 bases, and 18 bases lay between the germline ends. This CDR3 comprises 16 residues. Germline V gene data show CDR1 as MNHEY and CDR2 as SVGAGI. Here the CDR3 DNA reads TGTGCCAGCAGTTACTCCCCGGGTTGGCAGGGAGGTGGCTACACCTTC. It specifies CASSYSPGWQGGGYTF.

The chain carries TRBV19 and TRBJ1-1, with D uncertain. The length of the CDR3 is 13 residues. Trimming left V 4 bases short and J 3 bases short, with 9 bases between. Germline CDR1 is LNHDA and CDR2 is SQIVND (reference sequence). CDR3 region: CASSKAGDTEAFF. The CDR3 coding sequence is TGTGCCAGTAGTAAGGCAGGCGACACTGAAGCTTTCTTT.

This clone was counted only a few times. The V gene is TRBV3-1 (or the pseudogene TRBV3-2), the J gene TRBJ1-4; D is possibly TRBD1 (5 bases). The germline V gene has CDR1 LGHDT and CDR2 YNNKEL (reference sequence). The CDR3 extends over 15 amino acids. The V end lost 2 bases, the J end lost 7 bases, and 14 bases lay between the germline ends. CDR3 nucleotides: TGTGCCAGCAGCCAACCCGCAGGGTTCGGTGAAAAACTGTTTTTT. It yields the protein CASSQPAGFGEKLFF.

The chain carries TRBV12-5 and TRBJ1-3; 9 bases map to TRBD1. V was clipped by 7 bases and J by 0 bases; unmatched bases: 10. The CDR3 covers 17 residues. Germline loops: CDR1 LGHNT, CDR2 FRNRAP. CDR3 bases: TGTGCTAGTGCCCCGTTCAGACAGGGGGACTCTGGAAACACCATATATTTT. Encoded protein: CASAPFRQGDSGNTIYF.

CDR3 bases: TGTGCCAGCAGCAAAATTAGGGGCCTTGTCGAGCAGTACTTC. Translated: CASSKIRGLVEQYF. V and J are TRBV5-6 and TRBJ2-7; possible D gene TRBD1, 5 bases. Between the trimmed V and J ends, which lost 4 bases and 6 bases, there was a span of 17 bases. This CDR3 comprises 14 residues. In germline, CDR1 is SGHDT, CDR2 YYEEEE.

V gene TRBV27 combines with J gene TRBJ2-7; 8 positions match TRBD1. This CDR3 region has 16 residues. J gave up 3 bases and V 4 bases, and 11 bases lay outside the gene matches. Germline CDR1 MNHEY, CDR2 SMNVEV (reference sequence). The CDR3 protein is CASSSPRTGKIYEQYF. The CDR3 nucleotides are TGTGCCAGCAGTTCTCCTCGGACAGGGAAGATCTACGAGCAGTACTTC.

The rearrangement uses TRBV19 and TRBJ1-1, with 9 bases lining up with TRBD1. Germline-derived CDR1 and CDR2 are LNHDA and SQIVND (reference sequence). J lost 11 bases, V lost 4 bases, and 11 bases had no gene match. The CDR3 contains 14 residues. For the CDR3, the DNA is TGTGCCAGTAGTAGACCACAGGGGGCAACTCGGGCTTTCTTT. Its translation: CASSRPQGATRAFF.

Comment on this clone: An end of the junction does not agree with germline; a read error may underlie this. The chain employs TRBV4-2 and TRBJ1-5; no clear D gene. The germline V gene encodes CDR1 LGHNA and CDR2 YNFKEQ. The CDR3 length is 15 residues. The CDR3 sequence: CASSQGEGSHQPQHF. DNA for the CDR3: TGTGCCAGCAGCCAAGGGGAGGGTAGCCATCAGCCCCAGCATTTT.

This rearrangement joins TRBV6-5 to TRBJ1-1; TRBD1 agrees at 9 bases. The CDR3 loop spans 13 amino acids. Unmatched junction bases numbered 11, after V lost 7 bases and J lost 11 bases. Germline-derived CDR1 and CDR2 are MNHEY and SVGAGI. This CDR3 is CASNPPGQGKAFF. The CDR3 bases are TGTGCCAGCAACCCCCCCGGACAGGGGAAGGCTTTCTTT.

This clone was detected a few times. The chain recombines TRBV30 with TRBJ1-6; weak D call: TRBD1 (6 bases). Germline-derived CDR1 and CDR2 are GTSNPN and SVGIG (reference sequence). V shed 1 base and J shed 5 bases, with 12 bases lying between them. This CDR3 region has 15 residues. This chain's CDR3 is CAWSEQGLHNSPLHF. CDR3 sequence (DNA): TGTGCCTGGAGTGAACAGGGTCTGCATAATTCACCCCTCCACTTT.

V usage is TRBV7-9 and J usage is TRBJ1-4; D might be TRBD1 (5 bases). Germline V gives CDR1 SEHNR, CDR2 FQNEAQ (reference sequence). Trimming shortened V by 1 base and J by 2 bases, and 8 bases separated the two germline ends. The CDR3 length is 15 residues. The CDR3 loop is CASSLGAGTNEKLFF. The CDR3 bases are TGTGCCAGCAGCTTAGGGGCAGGGACTAATGAAAAACTGTTTTTT. The whole variable domain, filled in from reference TRBV7-9 and TRBJ1-4, reads DTGVSQNPRHKITKRGQNVTFRCDPISEHNRLYWYRQTLGQGPEFLTYFQNEAQLEKSRLLSDRFSAERPKGSFSTLEIQRTEQGDSAMYLCASSLGAGTNEKLFFGSGTQLSVL.

CDR3 sequence reads: CASSLSGGSSDTQYF. As DNA, the CDR3 is TGTGCCAGCAGCTTATCGGGGGGCTCGTCCGATACGCAGTATTTT. This sequence joins TRBV11-2 and TRBJ2-3; perhaps TRBD2 as D (7 bases). Trimming removed 2 bases at V and 6 bases at J, with 15 bases between. Per the germline V gene, CDR1 is SGHAT and CDR2 is FQNNGV. This CDR3 region has 15 residues. The variable domain in full, with the rest retrieved from reference TRBV11-2 and TRBJ2-3, is EAGVAQSPRYKIIEKRQSVAFWCNPISGHATLYWYQQILGQGPKLLIQFQNNGVVDDSQLPKDRFSAERLKGVDSTLKIQPAKLEDSAVYLCASSLSGGSSDTQYFGPGTRLTVL.

The chain combines TRBV15 with TRBJ2-7, with D perhaps TRBD1 (5 bases). The germline CDR1 and CDR2 sequences are LNHNV and YYDKDF (reference sequence). The CDR3 runs to 14 residues. Trimming took off 0 bases at V and 0 bases at J, with 6 bases between the two ends. Written as DNA, the CDR3 is TGTGCCACCAGCAGAGACAGGGCCTCCTACGAGCAGTACTTC. Encoded protein: CATSRDRASYEQYF.